This T cell receptor (beta chain) comes out of a study of control samples from healthy donors and cancer patients (dated by TCRdb to 2020 to 2022). Libraries came from the immunoSEQ multiplex PCR assay. In TCRdb, the immuneACCESS table is reduced to in-frame sequences with V and J assigned. These tables do not hold every clone; where another copy was compared, an unresolved V gene accounts for under half, and the others remain unexplained. The sample yields about 150,000 clones; more than 85% were counted once. The ten largest clones take up under 2.5% of the sample. With regard to this clone: The antigen it binds to is not known. No qualities accompany the bases; no much larger clone lies one base away.

The CDR3 spans 17 residues, from the cysteine through the phenylalanine. Only the CDR3 DNA is retained, 51 bases long and in frame from the first base. The germline V gene supplies CDR1 SGHDT and CDR2 YYEEEE. Clipping removes 2 bases from V and 0 bases from J, with 10 as the unmatched junction base count. The TCR sequence derives from a man aged 50-60 years in good health. The source material was blood. Recombination connected TRBV5-6 to TRBJ2-7; TRBD2 matches 8 bases in the middle. The nucleotide sequence is given as TGTGCCAGCAGCTTAGTGCTAGCGGGTGGGGTCTCCTACGAGCAGTACTTC. It translates as CASSLVLAGGVSYEQYF. When the CDR3 is completed using the reference TRBV5-6 and TRBJ2-7 genes on either side, the full variable domain is DAGVTQSPTHLIKTRGQQVTLRCSPKSGHDTVSWYQQALGQGPQFIFQYYEEEERQRGNFPDRFSGHQFPNYSSELNVNALLLGDSALYLCASSLVLAGGVSYEQYFGPGTRLTVT.